This T cell receptor (beta chain) emerged from a study of blood T cell repertoires in COVID-19. Overall study context: COVID-19 samples, acute and convalescent, were from the United States, Italy and Spain. The cDNA or gDNA used as material had been derived from T cells, B-cell-depleted T cells, or PBMCs.

J lost 4 bases, V lost 5 bases, and 7 bases had no gene match. Germline-derived CDR1 and CDR2 are LGHDT and YNNKEL (reference sequence). The CDR3 runs to 15 residues. Assay used: immunoSEQ multiplex PCR; TCRdb lists only in-frame clones, some missing. This table has fewer than 300,000 clones, about 89% appearing once. The chain combines TRBV3-1 (or the pseudogene TRBV3-2) with TRBJ2-3; 9 nucleotides align to TRBD2. The sequencing input was peripheral blood. The source is a man between 25 and 39 years old with acute or convalescent COVID-19. DNA for the CDR3: TGTGCCAGCAGCAACGCGGGGGGGAAGGCAGATACGCAGTATTTT. It codes for CASSNAGGKADTQYF.